Presented here are 25 T cell receptor beta chains from one specimen sequenced in a study of T cells in Graves' hyperthyroidism and ophthalmopathy. Authors of the study amplified TCR beta CDR3 regions from RNA transcripts. Primed by the HTBI set, a first-round RT-PCR was run on the TCR CDR3. MiXCR, run by TCRdb on the multiplex PCR reads, gives a single entry per CDR3 protein. The sample has 300,000 to 450,000 distinct CDR3 sequences, 13% seen once; the top ten hold around 9.2%. The sequenced material came from blood. These receptors all stem from a woman between 18 and 29 years old with Graves' hyperthyroidism.

The V and J genes are TRBV19 and TRBJ1-3, with 9 bases identical to TRBD1. The J segment lost 0 bases and the V segment lost 6 bases, leaving 9 bases of the junction unmatched. The CDR3 length is 17 residues. The germline V gene encodes CDR1 LNHDA and CDR2 SQIVND (reference sequence). The CDR3 DNA sequence: TGTGCCAGTAGCAAGATACAGGGGGCATACTCTGGAAACACCATATATTTT. It yields the protein CASSKIQGAYSGNTIYF.

This rearrangement joins TRBV6-2 or TRBV6-3 to TRBJ1-1; 7 bases are a match to TRBD1. Germline CDR1 and CDR2: MNHEY and SVGEGT. The junction had 3 bases not matched to a gene; V was cut back by 6 bases and J by 8 bases. This CDR3 is built from 11 residues. CDR3 DNA: TGTGCCAGCAGCATCAGGGGGGAAGCTTTCTTT. Translating gives CASSIRGEAFF.

Ten or more counts support this clonotype. DNA of the CDR3: TGCGCCAGCAGCTTGACAGGGGTTAGCACAGATACGCAGTATTTT. It is translated as CASSLTGVSTDTQYF. J is TRBJ2-3 and V is TRBV5-1; 7 bases align to TRBD1. The length of the CDR3 is 15 residues. From germline, CDR1 is SGHRS and CDR2 YFSETQ. V gave up 1 base and J gave up 0 bases; unmatched junction bases: 2.

The table lists this clonotype with many counts. The conserved phenylalanine or tryptophan is not found at the CDR3 terminus, so this likely reflects a read error. This chain joins TRBV7-9 and TRBJ1-1; 7 bases are shared with TRBD1. V dropped 5 bases and J dropped 0; count of bases not matched to a gene: 6. Germline-derived CDR1 and CDR2 are SEHNR and FQNEAQ (reference sequence). This CDR3 spans 15 amino acids. CDR3 sequence (DNA): TGTGCCAGCAGCCTCCAGACAGGGCTGAACACTGAAGCTTTCCTT. Amino acid sequence: CASSLQTGLNTEAFL.

This clonotype was counted ten times or more. The chain has TRBV6-2 or TRBV6-3 and TRBJ1-2, with no clear D. Germline CDR1 and CDR2: MNHEY and SVGEGT. The CDR3 spans 15 residues. The V end was cut by 2 bases, the J end by 6 bases, with 16 bases between. CDR3 nucleotide sequence: TGTGCCAGCAGTTACGCCGGGAGGCAAAGCGATGGCTACACCTTC. Protein product: CASSYAGRQSDGYTF.

On this clonotype: Just one base apart from a much larger clone, this may be a read error. The final CDR3 position lacks the conserved phenylalanine or tryptophan, pointing to a likely read error. The V call is TRBV24-1, the J call TRBJ1-5; D not certain. The V gene's germline CDR1 is KGHDR and CDR2 SFDVKD. This CDR3 has 14 residues. The CDR3 loop is CATSGAGNNQPQHL. The DNA of the CDR3 is TGTGCCACGAGTGGCGCGGGGAACAATCAGCCCCAGCATTTA.

In this sample, this clonotype turned up many times. The chain joins TRBV4-1 to TRBJ2-1; 10 bases agree with TRBD1. The CDR3 sequence is 16 residues long. Looked up from germline, CDR1 is MGHRA and CDR2 is YSYEKL. Unmatched junction bases numbered 6, after V lost 4 bases and J lost 3 bases. CDR3 region: CASSRAGTGVYNEQFF. The CDR3 DNA sequence: TGCGCCAGCAGCCGAGCCGGGACAGGGGTCTACAATGAGCAGTTCTTC.

Details on this clonotype: One end of the junction varies from germline; a read error may be responsible. The CDR3 DNA reads as TGTGCCGGCAGTCGGGCTCCCCCAGGAGAGAGTAGCAATCAGCCCCAGCATTTT. The encoded protein is CAGSRAPPGESSNQPQHF. V usage is TRBV6-1 and J usage is TRBJ1-5; no clear D gene. This CDR3 has 18 residues. CDR1 and CDR2 from the germline V gene are MNHNS and SASEGT.

This clonotype was counted a single time. One base away lies a much larger clone, so this may be a sequencing read error. The chain carries TRBV20-1 and TRBJ1-1; 10 bases map to TRBD1. This CDR3 region has 12 residues. Germline CDR1 DFQATT, CDR2 SNEGSKA (reference sequence). CDR3 region: CGATTGGLRAFF. CDR3 bases: TGCGGTGCCACGACAGGGGGCCTGAGAGCTTTCTTT.

This clonotype was seen ten or more times. The J gene is TRBJ2-1, the V gene TRBV11-2, with 10 bases lining up with TRBD1. The CDR3 spans 16 residues. Germline V gene data show CDR1 as SGHAT and CDR2 as FQNNGV. V shed 6 bases, J shed 2 bases, and the junction held 7 bases outside the gene matches. CDR3 bases: TGTGCCAGCAGGATCCCCGGGACAGGGGCCTACAATGAGCAGTTCTTC. Translated, it gives CASRIPGTGAYNEQFF.

This clonotype was observed many times. This chain links TRBV5-6 with TRBJ2-7, with D perhaps matching TRBD2 (5 bases). The ends were cut back, 3 bases at V and 2 bases at J, with 6 bases in the middle. This CDR3 has 12 amino acids. Germline V lookup: CDR1 SGHDT, CDR2 YYEEEE. CDR3 region: CASSSGAYEQYF. The CDR3 DNA follows: TGTGCCAGCAGCTCCGGGGCCTACGAGCAGTACTTC.

This clonotype was observed a handful of times. This chain connects TRBV7-9 to TRBJ2-1; D not resolved. This CDR3 contains 11 residues. Trimming shortened V by 4 bases and J by 13 bases, and 11 bases separated the two germline ends. The germline V gene has CDR1 SEHNR and CDR2 FQNEAQ (reference sequence). The CDR3 DNA is TGTGCCAGCAGCTCCTTGGACCATCAGTTCTTC. It translates to CASSSLDHQFF.

This clonotype has a count of ten or more. The gene calls are TRBV6-1 and TRBJ2-3, with 9 bases aligning to TRBD2. The CDR3 is made up of 15 amino acids. J lost 7 bases, V lost 4 bases, and 9 bases had no gene match. Germline V lookup: CDR1 MNHNS, CDR2 SASEGT. CDR3 DNA sequence: TGTGCCAGCAGTGCGGCGGGACTAGCTTCACATACGCAGTATTTT. It translates to CASSAAGLASHTQYF.

Many counts were recorded for this clonotype. The V and J genes are TRBV27 and TRBJ2-7, with D perhaps being TRBD1 or TRBD2 (5 bases each). The CDR3 is 15 amino acids. V dropped 5 bases and J dropped 3 bases, with 17 bases sitting between them. CDR1 is MNHEY, CDR2 SMNVEV, per germline (reference sequence). The DNA for the CDR3 is TGTGCCAGCAGTGTAATGGGGACGGAACACTACGAGCAGTACTTC. It codes for CASSVMGTEHYEQYF.

This clonotype was counted many times. V usage is TRBV3-1 and J usage is TRBJ1-4; 9 bases agree with TRBD1. CDR3 length equals 14 residues. V was clipped by 1 base and J by 10 bases; unmatched bases: 4. Germline assignment: CDR1 LGHDT and CDR2 YNNKEL (reference sequence). CDR3 sequence reads: CASSQVVTGGKLFF. CDR3 nucleotide sequence: TGTGCCAGCAGCCAAGTCGTGACAGGGGGAAAACTGTTTTTT.

The rearrangement joins TRBV5-6 to TRBJ2-5, with D perhaps TRBD1 or TRBD2 (5 bases each). There are 14 residues in the CDR3. The V end lost 3 bases, the J end lost 7 bases, and 16 bases lay between the germline ends. The germline gives CDR1 SGHDT, CDR2 YYEEEE. The chain's CDR3 is CASSWGRAAGTQYF. The CDR3 DNA sequence: TGTGCCAGCAGCTGGGGACGAGCCGCGGGGACCCAGTACTTC.

This clonotype was observed a few times. The chain carries TRBV15 and TRBJ1-1; the D is unclear. CDR3 length equals 15 residues. V was pared by 6 bases and J by 1 base, with 15 bases between. Germline CDR1 is LNHNV and CDR2 is YYDKDF (reference sequence). In DNA form, the CDR3 reads TGTGCCACCAGGTTCCGCGAGACTGAGAACACTGAAGCTTTCTTT. The encoded protein is CATRFRETENTEAFF.

This clonotype was detected ten times or more. V and J are TRBV6-1 and TRBJ2-7; no reliable D call. The CDR3 extends over 14 amino acids. V lost 3 bases and J lost 2, with 11 bases in between. Germline values: CDR1 MNHNS, CDR2 SASEGT. The CDR3 sequence: CASSDGPGTYEQYF. In nucleotides, the CDR3 is TGTGCCAGCAGTGATGGCCCAGGTACCTACGAGCAGTACTTC.

The CDR3 spells CASSDLQSSYEQYF. The CDR3 DNA reads TGTGCCAGCAGTGACCTCCAGTCAAGCTACGAGCAGTACTTC. V usage is TRBV25-1 and J usage is TRBJ2-7; D not resolved. Germline loops: CDR1 MGHDK, CDR2 SYGVNS. With 3 bases removed from V and 3 bases from J, the gap between germline ends came to 12 bases. The CDR3 length is 14 residues.

CDR3 nucleotides: TGTGCCAGCAGCGACCGAAGGGACGGGAACAATCAGCCCCAGCATTTT. As protein: CASSDRRDGNNQPQHF. The chain joins TRBV7-9 to TRBJ1-5; maybe TRBD1 (5 bases). Trimming took off 5 bases at V and 3 bases at J, with 17 bases between the two ends. This CDR3 is 16 amino acids long. CDR1 is SEHNR, CDR2 FQNEAQ, per germline (reference sequence). Variable domain in full (rest from reference TRBV7-9 and TRBJ1-5): DTGVSQNPRHKITKRGQNVTFRCDPISEHNRLYWYRQTLGQGPEFLTYFQNEAQLEKSRLLSDRFSAERPKGSFSTLEIQRTEQGDSAMYLCASSDRRDGNNQPQHFGDGTRLSIL.

This clonotype was recorded many times. V usage is TRBV11-1 and J usage is TRBJ2-5; weak D call: TRBD1 (7 bases). Trimming cost V 5 bases and J 4 bases, with 23 bases left between them. The germline CDR1 and CDR2 sequences are SGHAT and FQDESV (reference sequence). The CDR3 loop spans 17 amino acids. CDR3 nucleotide sequence: TGTGCCAGCAGCCCCTCAGGGGGGTCCAACCGGCGAGAGACCCAGTACTTC. It encodes CASSPSGGSNRRETQYF.

In its sample, this clonotype was seen many times. V and J are TRBV28 and TRBJ1-1; 10 nucleotides line up with TRBD1. The length of the CDR3 is 14 residues. Germline V CDR1 and CDR2: MDHEN, SYDVKM. J was trimmed by 6 bases and V by 7 bases; bases with no gene match: 8. The DNA for the CDR3 is TGTGCCAGCACTCGGGACAGGGGTAGGGCTGAAGCTTTCTTT. Translation gives CASTRDRGRAEAFF.

This clonotype was observed many times. This chain joins TRBV28 and TRBJ1-5; D remains unclear. The CDR3 covers 18 residues. From germline, CDR1 is MDHEN and CDR2 SYDVKM. With 6 bases removed from V and 0 bases from J, the gap between germline ends came to 21 bases. The CDR3 nucleotides read TGTGCCAGCAGCCCCGGCCTAGCCGGTGGGTATAGCAATCAGCCCCAGCATTTT. This sequence encodes CASSPGLAGGYSNQPQHF.

This clonotype was observed at least ten times. V gene TRBV20-1 combines with J gene TRBJ1-1; 8 positions match TRBD1. This CDR3 is 15 amino acids long. With 3 bases clipped from V and 1 base from J, the junction kept 7 bases outside the gene matches. Germline V gene data show CDR1 as DFQATT and CDR2 as SNEGSKA (reference sequence). The CDR3 region has the DNA TGCAGTGCTAGTGGCTGGACAGGGACGAACACTGAAGCTTTCTTT. It yields the protein CSASGWTGTNTEAFF.

This clonotype was picked up a small number of times. V usage is TRBV4-1 and J usage is TRBJ2-2; D may be TRBD1 or TRBD2 (6 bases each). From germline, CDR1 is MGHRA and CDR2 YSYEKL. V dropped 1 base and J dropped 2 bases, with 29 bases sitting between them. This CDR3 has 22 residues. CDR3 in amino acids: CASSQVRPRGENPIPNTGELFF. CDR3 DNA: TGCGCCAGCAGCCAAGTTAGGCCTAGGGGGGAGAACCCAATCCCCAACACCGGGGAGCTGTTTTTT.